This T cell receptor (beta chain) was profiled in a study of blood T cell repertoires in COVID-19. Trimming removed 7 bases at V and 4 bases at J, with 17 bases between. Germline lookup yields CDR1 LNHDA and CDR2 SQIVND (reference sequence). The CDR3 has 15 residues. Profiling relied on immunoSEQ multiplex PCR, and the TCRdb table lists in-frame clones only, not all of them. Of hundreds of thousands of clones listed, 80% to 90% are singletons. V is TRBV19 and J is TRBJ1-5; D may be TRBD1 (6 bases). This clonotype was sampled from a man aged 40-49 years with acute or convalescent COVID-19. Source material: peripheral blood. CDR3 coding DNA: TGTGCCAGTACCCGGATGGGGGCAGGGAATCAGCCCCAGCATTTT. Protein: CASTRMGAGNQPQHF.